Listed below are T cell receptor beta chains from one sample, sequenced in a study of cytomegalovirus exposure and HLA in healthy donors. Sequenced by immunoSEQ multiplex PCR; TCRdb stores in-frame clones only, minus some. The data hold about 180,000 clones, with over 60% observed a single time. The sequenced sample consisted of PBMCs. The receptors derive from a man aged 35-49 years in good health and CMV-seronegative. Both conserved end residues are part of each CDR3. The D gene is left open where the match is weak. The size of a clone is reported for some rows only, either as once, few or many, or as a class for expanded clones.

j_gene: TRBJ2-1; d_gene: TRBD1; v_gene: TRBV7-3; abundance: NA; CDR3nt: TGTGCCAGCAGCCCAAGACAGGGGCGGAATGAGCAGTTCTTC; CDR3aa: CASSPRQGRNEQFF
j_gene: TRBJ2-5; d_gene: NA; v_gene: TRBV7-2; abundance: NA; CDR3nt: TGTGCCAGCAGCTTCGGGTGGCCCAACCAAGAGACCCAGTACTTC; CDR3aa: CASSFGWPNQETQYF
j_gene: TRBJ2-5; d_gene: TRBD2; v_gene: TRBV7-2; abundance: NA; CDR3nt: TGTGCCAGCAGCCCTAGTAGTTCACAGCGGGAGGAGACCCAGTACTTC; CDR3aa: CASSPSSSQREETQYF
j_gene: TRBJ2-7; d_gene: NA; v_gene: TRBV21-1; abundance: NA; CDR3nt: TGTGCCAGCAGCAAGGGCCTAGCTCGGGAATCCTACGAGCAGTACTTC; CDR3aa: CASSKGLARESYEQYF
j_gene: TRBJ2-1; d_gene: TRBD2; v_gene: TRBV14; abundance: NA; CDR3nt: TGTGCCAGCAGCCCAACACATCGACTAGCGCCCTATAAGAATGAGCAGTTCTTC; CDR3aa: CASSPTHRLAPYKNEQFF
j_gene: TRBJ1-5; d_gene: TRBD1; v_gene: TRBV6-5; abundance: NA; CDR3nt: TGTGCCAGCAGCCCTGACAGGGGTGGGCCCCAGCATTTT; CDR3aa: CASSPDRGGPQHF
j_gene: TRBJ1-1; d_gene: NA; v_gene: TRBV4-3; abundance: few; CDR3nt: TGCGCCAGCAGCCAAGAGCGTCCAGAACTAGCCTTAGGAGCTTTCTTT; CDR3aa: CASSQERPELALGAFF
j_gene: TRBJ1-3; d_gene: TRBD1; v_gene: TRBV7-2; abundance: once; CDR3nt: TGTGCCAGCAGCTTGTGGGACAGCTCTGGAAACACCATATATTTT; CDR3aa: CASSLWDSSGNTIYF
j_gene: TRBJ2-7; d_gene: NA; v_gene: TRBV10-3; abundance: NA; CDR3nt: TGTGCCATCAAGAGGGGAGAGGGAGGATACGAGCAGTACTTC; CDR3aa: CAIKRGEGGYEQYF
j_gene: TRBJ2-1; d_gene: TRBD2; v_gene: TRBV6-1; abundance: NA; CDR3nt: TGTGCCAGCAGCACCTCGGGGGGGGGATACAATGAGCAGTTCTTC; CDR3aa: CASSTSGGGYNEQFF
j_gene: TRBJ2-3; d_gene: TRBD1; v_gene: TRBV15; abundance: once; CDR3nt: TGTGCCACCAGCAGAAGGACAGGGGGCGGCACAGATACGCAGTATTTT; CDR3aa: CATSRRTGGGTDTQYF
j_gene: TRBJ2-7; d_gene: NA; v_gene: TRBV7-2; abundance: NA; CDR3nt: TGTGCCAGCAGCTTAGACAGGGTGAACGAGCAGTACTTC; CDR3aa: CASSLDRVNEQYF
j_gene: TRBJ2-1; d_gene: TRBD2; v_gene: TRBV4-3; abundance: NA; CDR3nt: TGCGCCAGCAGCCAAGACTGGAGCGGGGGAGATTACAATGAGCAGTTCTTC; CDR3aa: CASSQDWSGGDYNEQFF
j_gene: TRBJ2-1; d_gene: TRBD2; v_gene: TRBV5-1; abundance: NA; CDR3nt: TGCGCCAGCAGCTTGGAACGGGGGCTAGCGGGTAACGAGCAGTTCTTC; CDR3aa: CASSLERGLAGNEQFF
j_gene: TRBJ1-5; d_gene: TRBD1; v_gene: TRBV4-1; abundance: NA; CDR3nt: TGCGCCAGCAGCCGCCGAGCAGGGGGCGACAATCAGCCCCAGCATTTT; CDR3aa: CASSRRAGGDNQPQHF
j_gene: TRBJ2-5; d_gene: TRBD2; v_gene: TRBV10-2; abundance: NA; CDR3nt: TGCGCCAGCAAGAGCATGACCGGGGGGGCCTATGAGACCCAGTACTTC; CDR3aa: CASKSMTGGAYETQYF
j_gene: TRBJ2-5; d_gene: TRBD1; v_gene: TRBV25-1; abundance: NA; CDR3nt: TGTGCCAGCCAAACCGGGACAGGGTTACAGACCCAGTACTTC; CDR3aa: CASQTGTGLQTQYF
j_gene: TRBJ1-2; d_gene: NA; v_gene: TRBV9; abundance: NA; CDR3nt: TGTGCCAGCAGCGCCTTAGGTGGACACTCTACTAACTATGGCTACACCTTC; CDR3aa: CASSALGGHSTNYGYTF
j_gene: TRBJ2-1; d_gene: TRBD1; v_gene: TRBV7-9; abundance: once; CDR3nt: TGTGCCAGCAGCATATTACGGGGACAGGGGAGGGACAATGAGCAGTTCTTC; CDR3aa: CASSILRGQGRDNEQFF
j_gene: TRBJ2-2; d_gene: NA; v_gene: TRBV9; abundance: NA; CDR3nt: TGTGCCAGCAGCGTGTACTACACGAACACCGGGGAGCTGTTTTTT; CDR3aa: CASSVYYTNTGELFF
j_gene: TRBJ1-4; d_gene: NA; v_gene: TRBV2; abundance: few; CDR3nt: TGTGCCAGCAGTGAAGACTATGGAGTAACTAATGAAAAACTGTTTTTT; CDR3aa: CASSEDYGVTNEKLFF
j_gene: TRBJ2-1; d_gene: NA; v_gene: TRBV6-5; abundance: NA; CDR3nt: TGTGCCAGCAGTCCATTCAGGACGGGGTACAATGAGCAGTTCTTC; CDR3aa: CASSPFRTGYNEQFF
j_gene: TRBJ2-1; d_gene: TRBD1; v_gene: TRBV10-2; abundance: NA; CDR3nt: TGCGCCAGCAGTGAGCCGGGACAGGGCGTGTATGAGCAGTTCTTC; CDR3aa: CASSEPGQGVYEQFF
j_gene: TRBJ2-5; d_gene: TRBD2; v_gene: TRBV5-4; abundance: once; CDR3nt: TGTGCCAGCAGCCGCGGACTAGCGGGAGCCCTCCAAGAGACCCAGTACTTC; CDR3aa: CASSRGLAGALQETQYF
j_gene: TRBJ2-4; d_gene: NA; v_gene: TRBV5-6; abundance: few; CDR3nt: TGTGCCAGCAGCTTGATCGCAGGGCCGAGTAGAAACATTCAGTACTTC; CDR3aa: CASSLIAGPSRNIQYF
j_gene: TRBJ2-7; d_gene: NA; v_gene: TRBV20-1; abundance: NA; CDR3nt: TGCAGTGCTAGAGATAGCAACGAGCAGTACTTC; CDR3aa: CSARDSNEQYF
j_gene: TRBJ2-6; d_gene: NA; v_gene: TRBV5-1; abundance: NA; CDR3nt: TGCGCCAGCAGCCCCTCGCTTCAACTCTCTGGGGCCAACGTCCTGACTTTC; CDR3aa: CASSPSLQLSGANVLTF
j_gene: TRBJ2-7; d_gene: NA; v_gene: TRBV21-1; abundance: few; CDR3nt: TGTGCCAGCAGCAAAGCGGGCCAGGGGAACCACGAGCAGTACTTC; CDR3aa: CASSKAGQGNHEQYF
j_gene: TRBJ1-1; d_gene: NA; v_gene: TRBV5-6; abundance: NA; CDR3nt: TGTGCCAGCAGCTTGGATTCAGGTGTGGGCTCTGAAGCTTTCTTT; CDR3aa: CASSLDSGVGSEAFF
j_gene: TRBJ2-3; d_gene: TRBD2; v_gene: TRBV27; abundance: NA; CDR3nt: TGTGCCAGCAGTTTACTAGCGGGGGGGCACCACACAGATACGCAGTATTTT; CDR3aa: CASSLLAGGHHTDTQYF
j_gene: TRBJ2-6; d_gene: NA; v_gene: TRBV7-9; abundance: NA; CDR3nt: TGTGCCAGCAGCCCACTTCCTGGGGCCAACGTCCTGACTTTC; CDR3aa: CASSPLPGANVLTF
j_gene: TRBJ2-1; d_gene: NA; v_gene: TRBV30; abundance: NA; CDR3nt: TGTGCCTGGAGTGAGGGGGACGATGAGCAGTTCTTC; CDR3aa: CAWSEGDDEQFF
j_gene: TRBJ1-4; d_gene: TRBD1; v_gene: TRBV6-1; abundance: NA; CDR3nt: TGTGCCAGCAGAGACAGGGGTATTGATGAAAAACTGTTTTTT; CDR3aa: CASRDRGIDEKLFF
j_gene: TRBJ2-7; d_gene: TRBD1; v_gene: TRBV19; abundance: NA; CDR3nt: TGTGCCAGTAGCGGGACAGGGACCTACGAGCAGTACTTC; CDR3aa: CASSGTGTYEQYF
j_gene: TRBJ2-2; d_gene: NA; v_gene: TRBV9; abundance: few; CDR3nt: TGTGCCAGCAGCGCTCTTAGCGGAAACACCGGGGAGCTGTTTTTT; CDR3aa: CASSALSGNTGELFF
j_gene: TRBJ1-4; d_gene: TRBD1; v_gene: TRBV29-1; abundance: NA; CDR3nt: TGCAGCTCCTCCGGACAGGGACCGAATGAAAAACTGTTTTTT; CDR3aa: CSSSGQGPNEKLFF
j_gene: TRBJ2-7; d_gene: TRBD1; v_gene: TRBV7-9; abundance: NA; CDR3nt: TGTGCCAGCAGGGAGAGGGGACAGGGAGACAACGAGCAGTACTTC; CDR3aa: CASRERGQGDNEQYF
j_gene: TRBJ2-3; d_gene: NA; v_gene: TRBV5-1; abundance: NA; CDR3nt: TGCGCCAGCAGCGCCCGACTCGATACGCAGTATTTT; CDR3aa: CASSARLDTQYF
j_gene: TRBJ2-7; d_gene: NA; v_gene: TRBV4-3; abundance: NA; CDR3nt: TGCGCCAGCAGCCAAGTTCCCCGCAGGGACTCCGAGCAGTACTTC; CDR3aa: CASSQVPRRDSEQYF
j_gene: TRBJ1-3; d_gene: TRBD1; v_gene: TRBV7-9; abundance: NA; CDR3nt: TGTGCCAGCAGCTTGACAGGGGCCGGAAACACCATATATTTT; CDR3aa: CASSLTGAGNTIYF
j_gene: TRBJ2-3; d_gene: TRBD2; v_gene: TRBV6-4; abundance: NA; CDR3nt: TGTGCCAGCAGTGCGCTAGCGGGCCCTAGCACAGATACGCAGTATTTT; CDR3aa: CASSALAGPSTDTQYF
j_gene: TRBJ2-1; d_gene: NA; v_gene: TRBV5-1; abundance: once; CDR3nt: TGCGCCAGCAGCTTGAGGCAGGGCGATGAGCAGTTCTTC; CDR3aa: CASSLRQGDEQFF
j_gene: TRBJ1-2; d_gene: TRBD1; v_gene: TRBV4-3; abundance: NA; CDR3nt: TGCGCCAGCAGCCAGTGGGACAGGGGGAACTATGGCTACACCTTC; CDR3aa: CASSQWDRGNYGYTF
j_gene: TRBJ2-5; d_gene: NA; v_gene: TRBV7-9; abundance: NA; CDR3nt: TGTGCCAGCAGCCACAGGGACGGAGAGACCCAGTACTTC; CDR3aa: CASSHRDGETQYF
j_gene: TRBJ1-2; d_gene: TRBD1; v_gene: TRBV2; abundance: NA; CDR3nt: TGTGCCAGCAGTGCCAGGGGGCGCGACTATGGCTACACCTTC; CDR3aa: CASSARGRDYGYTF
j_gene: TRBJ1-2; d_gene: TRBD1; v_gene: TRBV4-1; abundance: NA; CDR3nt: TGCGCCAGCACCGGACAGGGGAACTATGGCTACACCTTC; CDR3aa: CASTGQGNYGYTF
j_gene: TRBJ2-3; d_gene: TRBD2; v_gene: TRBV4-1; abundance: once; CDR3nt: TGCGCCAGCAGCCGGTCGGGAGGGCCGGGCACAGATACGCAGTATTTT; CDR3aa: CASSRSGGPGTDTQYF
j_gene: TRBJ1-3; d_gene: NA; v_gene: TRBV27; abundance: NA; CDR3nt: TGTGCCAGCAGGGACAGCTCTGGAAACACCATATATTTT; CDR3aa: CASRDSSGNTIYF
j_gene: TRBJ1-1; d_gene: NA; v_gene: TRBV7-6; abundance: NA; CDR3nt: TGTGCCAGCAGCTTAGCAGGGGCTAGGAGTGAAGCTTTCTTT; CDR3aa: CASSLAGARSEAFF
j_gene: TRBJ2-7; d_gene: NA; v_gene: TRBV11-2; abundance: NA; CDR3nt: TGTGCCAGCAGGCCTCCGGGGGTAAGCTACGAGCAGTACTTC; CDR3aa: CASRPPGVSYEQYF
j_gene: TRBJ2-5; d_gene: TRBD2; v_gene: TRBV11-2; abundance: NA; CDR3nt: TGTGCCAGCAGCTTAATCGGGGGGGAAGAGACCCAGTACTTC; CDR3aa: CASSLIGGEETQYF
j_gene: TRBJ1-5; d_gene: NA; v_gene: TRBV11-2; abundance: NA; CDR3nt: TGTGCCAGCAGCTTAGAAAGGACAGTCAATCAGCCCCAGCATTTT; CDR3aa: CASSLERTVNQPQHF
j_gene: TRBJ2-3; d_gene: TRBD2; v_gene: TRBV25-1; abundance: NA; CDR3nt: TGTGCCAGCAGTGAAGCGACTAGCGGGGTCACAGATACGCAGTATTTT; CDR3aa: CASSEATSGVTDTQYF
j_gene: TRBJ2-3; d_gene: TRBD1; v_gene: TRBV2; abundance: NA; CDR3nt: TGTGCCAGCAAAGGGGACAGGGGGCCAGATACGCAGTATTTT; CDR3aa: CASKGDRGPDTQYF
j_gene: TRBJ2-1; d_gene: NA; v_gene: TRBV11-2; abundance: NA; CDR3nt: TGTGCCAGCGGGCGGGGTTACAATGAGCAGTTCTTC; CDR3aa: CASGRGYNEQFF
j_gene: TRBJ2-5; d_gene: TRBD2; v_gene: TRBV18; abundance: few; CDR3nt: TGTGCCAGCTCACCACCGTCGAAACTAGCGGGAGGTAGGGAGACCCAGTACTTC; CDR3aa: CASSPPSKLAGGRETQYF